The next 27 T cell receptor beta chains were all read from a single sample in a study of blood T cell repertoires in COVID-19. Clones were read by immunoSEQ multiplex PCR, and TCRdb kept only the in-frame ones, dropping some. The sample contains 150,000 or so clones, more than 65% of which appear only once. Sequencing used PBMCs or T cells enriched from blood (not recorded which). These receptors were taken from a man aged 50 or older who had recovered from COVID-19.

This clone appeared a single time. The V gene is TRBV30, the J gene TRBJ2-1, with a possible D match to TRBD2 (5 bases). This CDR3 spans 11 amino acids. The germline V gene has CDR1 GTSNPN and CDR2 SVGIG (reference sequence). The V end lost 2 bases, the J end lost 9 bases, and 8 bases lay between the germline ends. In DNA form, the CDR3 reads TGTGCCTGGAGTTTCCGGGGTGAGCAGTTCTTC. This translates into CAWSFRGEQFF.

V gene TRBV7-3 combines with J gene TRBJ2-3; 8 nucleotides agree with TRBD2. This CDR3 has 14 residues. The trim removed 5 bases at V and 1 base at J, leaving 2 bases unmatched. Germline V gene sequence: CDR1 SGHTA, CDR2 FQGTGA. CDR3 residues: CASSTGLGTDTQYF. The CDR3 nucleotides are TGTGCCAGCAGCACGGGACTAGGCACAGATACGCAGTATTTT.

V and J are TRBV11-2 and TRBJ1-1, with D perhaps TRBD1 (6 bases). The V end was cut by 7 bases, the J end by 6 bases, with 15 bases between. CDR3 length: 13 residues. CDR1 and CDR2 from the germline V gene are SGHAT and FQNNGV. CDR3 loop: CASTTSYRAEAFF. CDR3 DNA: TGTGCCAGCACCACTTCATACAGGGCTGAAGCTTTCTTT.

CDR3 sequence (DNA): TGTGCCAGCAGTAAACCGGGACTGCCGGACTACGAGCAGTACTTC. As protein: CASSKPGLPDYEQYF. This sequence joins TRBV21-1 and TRBJ2-7; TRBD2 is taken as the D call from the table, unchecked against the DNA. TRBV21-1 is recorded as a pseudogene. The CDR3 spans 15 residues.

This clone is a singleton in its sample. This chain uses TRBV5-1 with TRBJ2-7; 7 bases match TRBD2. J gave up 3 bases and V 4 bases, and 7 bases lay outside the gene matches. Germline CDR1 is SGHRS and CDR2 is YFSETQ. There are 14 residues in the CDR3. CDR3 nucleotide sequence: TGCGCCAGCAGCCAATCTAGCGGCCGCTACGAGCAGTACTTC. The encoded protein is CASSQSSGRYEQYF.

The chain couples TRBV11-2 to TRBJ2-2; D gene ambiguous. The CDR3 extends over 14 amino acids. Germline lookup yields CDR1 SGHAT and CDR2 FQNNGV. V lost 3 bases and J 7 bases, leaving 12 bases between the germline ends. The CDR3 is CASSFRSSIGELFF. For the CDR3, the DNA is TGTGCCAGCAGCTTTAGATCCTCTATCGGGGAGCTGTTTTTT.

The rearrangement uses TRBV19 and TRBJ2-5, with 7 bases aligning to TRBD2. J was trimmed by 2 bases and V by 10 bases; bases with no gene match: 7. Germline loops: CDR1 LNHDA, CDR2 SQIVND (reference sequence). The CDR3 is 13 residues long. CDR3 loop: CATSTSVQETQYF. Here the CDR3 DNA reads TGTGCCACCTCAACTAGCGTACAAGAGACCCAGTACTTC.

V and J are TRBV29-1 and TRBJ2-5, with D possibly being TRBD2 (6 bases). CDR1 SQVTM and CDR2 ANQGSEA come from the germline V gene. V was trimmed by 6 bases and J by 3 bases, leaving 17 bases between them. The CDR3 extends over 14 amino acids. The CDR3 DNA is TGCAGCGTCCGCCAGAACCGGGGGAAAGAGACCCAGTACTTC. Translated, it gives CSVRQNRGKETQYF.

The chain recombines TRBV5-1 with TRBJ2-1; 11 positions agree with TRBD2. CDR1 is SGHRS, CDR2 YFSETQ, per germline. The CDR3 totals 16 residues. V lost 2 bases and J lost 10; bases outside the gene matches: 11. The CDR3 is CASSLTSGSSNQEQFF. For the CDR3, the DNA is TGCGCCAGCAGCTTAACTAGCGGGAGCTCCAACCAAGAGCAGTTCTTC.

The chain combines TRBV7-9 with TRBJ2-1; 7 bases are a match to TRBD2. V lost 5 bases and J lost 1; bases outside the gene matches: 5. This CDR3 contains 15 residues. Germline values: CDR1 SEHNR, CDR2 FQNEAQ (reference sequence). The CDR3 sequence is CASSHTSASYNEQFF. DNA of the CDR3: TGTGCCAGCAGCCATACTAGCGCGTCCTACAATGAGCAGTTCTTC.

V and J are TRBV6-5 and TRBJ2-5; D possibly corresponds to TRBD1 (6 bases). Germline lookup yields CDR1 MNHEY and CDR2 SVGAGI. The CDR3 is 13 amino acids. Trimming removed 8 bases from V and 9 bases from J, with 19 bases in between. The CDR3 is CASGDGTLNPQYF. CDR3 coding DNA: TGTGCCAGCGGAGACGGGACACTAAATCCCCAGTACTTC.

CDR3 residues: CASSPSHRDRGEQFF. CDR3 coding DNA: TGTGCCAGCAGTCCCTCCCACAGGGACCGGGGAGAGCAGTTCTTC. The V call is TRBV7-8, the J call TRBJ2-1; possible D gene TRBD1, 6 bases. The CDR3 is 15 amino acids. Trimming cost V 6 bases and J 10 bases, with 22 bases left between them. Germline CDR1 reads SGHVS; CDR2 reads FQNEAQ.

The chain has TRBV2 and TRBJ2-5; D call uncertain. Trimming took 6 bases from V and 3 from J, leaving 14 bases between them. The V gene's germline CDR1 is SNHLY and CDR2 FYNNEI. The CDR3 totals 14 residues. In DNA form, the CDR3 reads TGTGCCAGCAGCCTCGGCACAGTTAAAGAGACCCAGTACTTC. It encodes CASSLGTVKETQYF.

The CDR3 loop reads CASSPELAGGLDTQYF. The CDR3, as DNA: TGTGCCAGCAGCCCGGAACTAGCGGGAGGTCTAGATACGCAGTATTTT. The genes are TRBV5-4 and TRBJ2-3, with 12 positions matching TRBD2. The CDR3 runs to 16 residues. V gave up 4 bases and J gave up 5 bases; unmatched junction bases: 8. Germline V gene lookup returns CDR1 SGHNT and CDR2 YYREEE (reference sequence). The variable domain in full, completed from reference TRBV5-4 and TRBJ2-3, reads ETGVTQSPTHLIKTRGQQVTLRCSSQSGHNTVSWYQQALGQGPQFIFQYYREEENGRGNFPPRFSGLQFPNYSSELNVNALELDDSALYLCASSPELAGGLDTQYFGPGTRLTVL.

This clone was observed a handful of times. The chain joins TRBV25-1 to TRBJ2-3; TRBD1 is a possible D gene (6 bases). The germline CDR1 and CDR2 sequences are MGHDK and SYGVNS. This CDR3 is 15 amino acids long. Between the trimmed V and J ends, which lost 2 bases and 5 bases, there was a span of 14 bases. CDR3 in amino acids: CASSEDNRAVDTQYF. In nucleotides, the CDR3 is TGTGCCAGCAGTGAAGATAACAGGGCGGTAGATACGCAGTATTTT.

The rearrangement uses TRBV5-8 and TRBJ1-3, with 7 bases fitting TRBD1. Per germline, CDR1 SGHTS and CDR2 YDEGEE. This CDR3 is 17 amino acids long. The J segment lost 2 bases and the V segment lost 3 bases, leaving 11 bases of the junction unmatched. In DNA, the CDR3 is TGTGCCAGCAGCTCTTCCCCGGACAGGCTGGCTGGAAACACCATATATTTT. Translating it yields CASSSSPDRLAGNTIYF.

The table lists this clone with a few counts. This chain joins TRBV27 and TRBJ1-6, with D tentatively TRBD1 (5 bases). The germline CDR1 and CDR2 sequences are MNHEY and SMNVEV (reference sequence). CDR3 size: 17 residues. V lost 2 bases, J lost 5 bases, and 16 bases lay in between. For the CDR3, the DNA is TGTGCCAGCAGTTTACGAGCAGGGCGAGGTGATAATTCACCCCTCCACTTT. It is translated as CASSLRAGRGDNSPLHF.

The J gene is TRBJ2-5, the V gene TRBV27; 8 nucleotides align to TRBD2. The V and J ends lost 3 bases and 1 base, in that order; junction bases with no gene match: 13. The germline CDR1 and CDR2 sequences are MNHEY and SMNVEV (reference sequence). There are 18 residues in the CDR3. The chain's CDR3 is CASSLGPLGGGFQETQYF. The CDR3 DNA reads TGTGCCAGCAGTTTGGGGCCACTTGGCGGGGGGTTCCAAGAGACCCAGTACTTC.

The rearrangement uses TRBV24-1 and TRBJ2-3; weak D call: TRBD1 (6 bases). Trimming took off 9 bases at V and 6 bases at J, with 12 bases between the two ends. The V gene's germline CDR1 is KGHDR and CDR2 SFDVKD. The CDR3 spans 12 residues. The CDR3 region has the DNA TGTGCCACCCAAGGGGGTATCGATACGCAGTATTTT. Translating it yields CATQGGIDTQYF.

In this sample, this clone turned up once. J is TRBJ1-2 and V is TRBV18, with 8 bases that match TRBD1. Germline V gives CDR1 KGHSH, CDR2 LQKENI. V dropped 3 bases and J dropped 6; count of bases not matched to a gene: 6. CDR3 length equals 14 residues. In DNA, the CDR3 is TGTGCCAGCTCACCTCAGACAGGGGTCAATGGCTACACCTTC. Encoded protein: CASSPQTGVNGYTF.

This rearrangement joins TRBV19 to TRBJ1-6; D is perhaps TRBD1 (6 bases). V lost 3 bases and J lost 5, with 8 bases in between. Germline loops: CDR1 LNHDA, CDR2 SQIVND (reference sequence). There are 14 residues in the CDR3. The CDR3 sequence is CASSMGAHNSPLHF. The DNA for the CDR3 is TGTGCCAGTAGTATGGGGGCCCATAATTCACCCCTCCACTTT. The whole variable domain, remainder taken from reference TRBV19 and TRBJ1-6, is DGGITQSPKYLFRKEGQNVTLSCEQNLNHDAMYWYRQDPGQGLRLIYYSQIVNDFQKGDIAEGYSVSREKKESFPLTVTSAQKNPTAFYLCASSMGAHNSPLHFGNGTRLTVT.

V is TRBV11-3 and J is TRBJ1-3, with 10 nucleotides matching TRBD1. The CDR3 spans 16 residues. V was clipped by 3 bases and J by 1 base; unmatched bases: 3. The germline V gene has CDR1 SGHNT and CDR2 YENEEA. For the CDR3, the DNA is TGTGCCAGCAGCTTGACAGGGGGCGCGTCTGGAAACACCATATATTTT. Protein product: CASSLTGGASGNTIYF. The full variable domain, rest sourced from reference TRBV11-3 and TRBJ1-3, is EAGVVQSPRYKIIEKKQPVAFWCNPISGHNTLYWYLQNLGQGPELLIRYENEEAVDDSQLPKDRFSAERLKGVDSTLKIQPAELGDSAVYLCASSLTGGASGNTIYFGEGSWLTVV.

The chain has TRBV18 and TRBJ2-2; no clear D. CDR3 length: 15 residues. V lost 3 bases, J lost 3 bases, and 11 bases lay in between. In germline, CDR1 is KGHSH, CDR2 LQKENI. CDR3 amino acids: CASSPGPSYTGELFF. CDR3 DNA: TGTGCCAGCTCACCTGGGCCAAGCTACACCGGGGAGCTGTTTTTT.

The V call is TRBV5-1, the J call TRBJ2-2, with TRBD1 matching over 7 bases. CDR1 SGHRS and CDR2 YFSETQ come from the germline V gene. There are 16 residues in the CDR3. The J segment lost 4 bases and the V segment lost 4 bases, leaving 10 bases of the junction unmatched. This CDR3 is CASSARQGRTTGELFF. The CDR3 DNA follows: TGCGCCAGCAGCGCCCGACAGGGACGAACCACCGGGGAGCTGTTTTTT.

The chain links TRBV19 to TRBJ2-1; no reliable D call. The germline gives CDR1 LNHDA, CDR2 SQIVND (reference sequence). V lost 3 bases to trimming and J lost 10 bases, with 10 bases between them. The CDR3 sequence is 12 residues long. CDR3 coding DNA: TGTGCCAGTAGTATCCCCCCACGGGAGCAGTTCTTC. Translating it yields CASSIPPREQFF. Full variable domain (rest looked up from reference TRBV19 and TRBJ2-1): DGGITQSPKYLFRKEGQNVTLSCEQNLNHDAMYWYRQDPGQGLRLIYYSQIVNDFQKGDIAEGYSVSREKKESFPLTVTSAQKNPTAFYLCASSIPPREQFFGPGTRLTVL.

This rearrangement joins TRBV6-5 to TRBJ1-5, with TRBD1 matching 9 bases. The CDR3 sequence is 15 residues long. Trimming took 5 bases from V and 4 from J; bases not matched to a gene: 6. The germline gives CDR1 MNHEY, CDR2 SVGAGI. The DNA for the CDR3 is TGTGCCAGCAGTATTTCCGGGACAGGGAATCAGCCCCAGCATTTT. Encoded protein: CASSISGTGNQPQHF.

The DNA for the CDR3 is TGTGCCAGCAGTTCGGTCGAGGAAAAACTGTTTTTT. Translating gives CASSSVEEKLFF. The chain links TRBV12-3 or TRBV12-4 to TRBJ1-4, with no clear D. This CDR3 has 12 residues. With 4 bases removed from V and 8 bases from J, the gap between germline ends came to 8 bases.